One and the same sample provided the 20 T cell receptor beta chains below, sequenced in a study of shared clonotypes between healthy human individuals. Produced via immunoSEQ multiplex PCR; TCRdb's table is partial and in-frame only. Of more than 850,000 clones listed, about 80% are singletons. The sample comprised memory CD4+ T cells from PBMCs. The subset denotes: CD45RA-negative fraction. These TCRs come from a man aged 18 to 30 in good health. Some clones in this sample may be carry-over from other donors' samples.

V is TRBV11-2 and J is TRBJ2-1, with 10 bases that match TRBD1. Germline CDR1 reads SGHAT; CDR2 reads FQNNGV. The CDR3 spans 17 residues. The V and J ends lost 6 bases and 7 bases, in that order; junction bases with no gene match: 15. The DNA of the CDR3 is TGTGCCAGCAGAATGATCCGGGACAGGGGTTTAAGAAATGAGCAGTTCTTC. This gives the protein CASRMIRDRGLRNEQFF.

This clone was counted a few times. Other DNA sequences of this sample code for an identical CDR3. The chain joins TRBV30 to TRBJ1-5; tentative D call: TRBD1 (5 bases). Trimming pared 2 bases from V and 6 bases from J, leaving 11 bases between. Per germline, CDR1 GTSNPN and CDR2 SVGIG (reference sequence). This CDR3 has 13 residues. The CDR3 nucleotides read TGTGCCTGGAGTCGTCAGGGAGGTCAGCCCCAGCATTTT. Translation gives CAWSRQGGQPQHF.

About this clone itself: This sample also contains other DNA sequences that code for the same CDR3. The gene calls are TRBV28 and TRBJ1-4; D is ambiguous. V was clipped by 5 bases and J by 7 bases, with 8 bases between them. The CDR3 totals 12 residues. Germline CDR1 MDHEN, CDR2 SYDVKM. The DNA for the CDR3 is TGTGCCAGCAGTCTAGGAGGTGAAAAACTGTTTTTT. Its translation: CASSLGGEKLFF.

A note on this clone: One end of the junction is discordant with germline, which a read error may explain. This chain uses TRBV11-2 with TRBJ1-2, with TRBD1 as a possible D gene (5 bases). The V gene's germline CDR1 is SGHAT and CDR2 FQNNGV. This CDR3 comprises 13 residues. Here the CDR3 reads CASSSSRGLPGPF. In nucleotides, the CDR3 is TGTGCCAGCAGCTCTTCCCGGGGACTGCCTGGGCCCTTC.

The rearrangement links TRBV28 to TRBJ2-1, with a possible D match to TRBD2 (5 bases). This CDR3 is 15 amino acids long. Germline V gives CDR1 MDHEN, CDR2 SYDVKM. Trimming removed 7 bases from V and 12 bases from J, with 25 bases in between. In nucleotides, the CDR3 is TGTGCCAGCACCCCCACGAACCAGCGGCCCCTCGTGCAGTTCTTC. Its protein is CASTPTNQRPLVQFF.

This CDR3 reads CATRLAGVWETQYF. In DNA, the CDR3 is TGTGCCACACGACTAGCGGGAGTTTGGGAGACCCAGTACTTC. V is TRBV27 and J is TRBJ2-5, with 12 bases lining up with TRBD2. V was pared by 10 bases and J by 5 bases, with 8 bases of the junction left unmatched. The CDR3 length is 14 residues. Germline lookup yields CDR1 MNHEY and CDR2 SMNVEV (reference sequence).

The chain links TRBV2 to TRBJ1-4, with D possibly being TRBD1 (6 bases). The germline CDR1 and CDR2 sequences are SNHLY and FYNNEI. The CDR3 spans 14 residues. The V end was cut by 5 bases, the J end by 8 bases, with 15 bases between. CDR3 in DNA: TGTGCCAGCAGTAGACAGGTAGTAGGCGAAAAACTGTTTTTT. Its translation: CASSRQVVGEKLFF.

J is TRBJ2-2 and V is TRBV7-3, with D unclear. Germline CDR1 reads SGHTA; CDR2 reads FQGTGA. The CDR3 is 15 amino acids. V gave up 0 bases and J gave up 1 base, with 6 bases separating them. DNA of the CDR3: TGTGCCAGCAGCTTAACGCCAGAGAACACCGGGGAGCTGTTTTTT. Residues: CASSLTPENTGELFF.

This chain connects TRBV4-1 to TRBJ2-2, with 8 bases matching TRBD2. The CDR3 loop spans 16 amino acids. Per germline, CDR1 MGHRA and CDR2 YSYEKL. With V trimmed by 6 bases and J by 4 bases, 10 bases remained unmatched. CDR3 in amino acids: CASSLRTSRSTGELFF. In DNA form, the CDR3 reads TGCGCCAGCAGTCTCAGGACTAGCAGAAGCACCGGGGAGCTGTTTTTT.

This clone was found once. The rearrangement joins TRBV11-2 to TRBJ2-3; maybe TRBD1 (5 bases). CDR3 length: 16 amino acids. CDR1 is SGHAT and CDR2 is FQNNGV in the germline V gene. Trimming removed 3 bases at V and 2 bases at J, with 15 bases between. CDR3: CASSFMTGASTDTQYF. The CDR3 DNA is TGTGCCAGCAGCTTTATGACTGGGGCCTCCACAGATACGCAGTATTTT.

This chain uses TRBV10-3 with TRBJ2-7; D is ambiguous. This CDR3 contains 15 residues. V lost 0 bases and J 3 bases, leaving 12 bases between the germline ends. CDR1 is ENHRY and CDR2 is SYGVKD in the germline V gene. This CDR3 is CAISESLALSYEQYF. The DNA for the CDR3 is TGTGCCATCAGTGAGTCATTAGCTCTTAGCTACGAGCAGTACTTC.

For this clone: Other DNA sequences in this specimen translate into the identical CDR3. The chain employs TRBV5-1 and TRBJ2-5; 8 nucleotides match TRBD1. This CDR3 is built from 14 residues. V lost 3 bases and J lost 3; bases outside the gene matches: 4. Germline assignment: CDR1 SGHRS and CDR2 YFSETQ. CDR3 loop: CASSSQGAEETQYF. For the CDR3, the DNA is TGCGCCAGCAGCTCTCAGGGGGCGGAAGAGACCCAGTACTTC.

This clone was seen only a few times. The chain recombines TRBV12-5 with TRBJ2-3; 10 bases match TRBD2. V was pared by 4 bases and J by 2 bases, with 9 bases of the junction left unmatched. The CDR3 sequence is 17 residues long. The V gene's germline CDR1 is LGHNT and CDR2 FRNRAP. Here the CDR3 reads CASGSAQLAGLTDTQYF. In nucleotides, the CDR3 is TGTGCTAGTGGTTCCGCTCAACTAGCGGGGCTCACAGATACGCAGTATTTT.

The chain's CDR3 is CASSDPRGKPYEQYF. The DNA of the CDR3 is TGTGCCAGCAGTGACCCTAGGGGGAAACCCTACGAGCAGTACTTC. V is TRBV7-9 and J is TRBJ2-7; D perhaps matches TRBD1 (6 bases). The CDR3 consists of 15 residues. V was trimmed by 6 bases and J by 2 bases, leaving 17 bases between them. Germline V gene lookup returns CDR1 SEHNR and CDR2 FQNEAQ (reference sequence).

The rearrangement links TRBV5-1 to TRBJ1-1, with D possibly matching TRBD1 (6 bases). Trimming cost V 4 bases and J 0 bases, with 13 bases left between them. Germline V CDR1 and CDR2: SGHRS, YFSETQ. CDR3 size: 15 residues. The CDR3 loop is CASSPRQGLNTEAFF. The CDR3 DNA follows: TGCGCCAGCAGCCCCAGGCAGGGGCTGAACACTGAAGCTTTCTTT. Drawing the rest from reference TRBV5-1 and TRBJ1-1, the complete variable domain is KAGVTQTPRYLIKTRGQQVTLSCSPISGHRSVSWYQQTPGQGLQFLFEYFSETQRNKGNFPGRFSGRQFSNSRSEMNVSTLELGDSALYLCASSPRQGLNTEAFFGQGTRLTVV.

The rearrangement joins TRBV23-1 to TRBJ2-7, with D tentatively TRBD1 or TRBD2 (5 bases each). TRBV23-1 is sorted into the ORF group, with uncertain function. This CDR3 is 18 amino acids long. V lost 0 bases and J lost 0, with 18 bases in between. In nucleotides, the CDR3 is TGCGCCAGCAGTCAATCTTGGGGGAAGGGTCCGAGCTCCTACGAGCAGTACTTC. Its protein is CASSQSWGKGPSSYEQYF.

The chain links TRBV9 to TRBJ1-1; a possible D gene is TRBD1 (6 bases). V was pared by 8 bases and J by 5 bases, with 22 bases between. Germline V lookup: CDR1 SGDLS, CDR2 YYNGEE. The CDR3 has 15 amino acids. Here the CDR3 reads CASNLAGAVGTEAFF. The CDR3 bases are TGTGCCAGTAACCTGGCGGGGGCGGTCGGTACTGAAGCTTTCTTT. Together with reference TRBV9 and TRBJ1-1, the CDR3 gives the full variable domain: DSGVTQTPKHLITATGQRVTLRCSPRSGDLSVYWYQQSLDQGLQFLIQYYNGEERAKGNILERFSAQQFPDLHSELNLSSLELGDSALYFCASNLAGAVGTEAFFGQGTRLTVV.

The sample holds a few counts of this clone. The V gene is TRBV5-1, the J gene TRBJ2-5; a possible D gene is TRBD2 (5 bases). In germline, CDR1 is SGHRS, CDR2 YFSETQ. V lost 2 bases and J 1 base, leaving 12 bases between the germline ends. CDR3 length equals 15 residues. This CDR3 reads CASSFQDGIQETQYF. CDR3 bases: TGCGCCAGCAGCTTCCAGGACGGGATCCAAGAGACCCAGTACTTC.

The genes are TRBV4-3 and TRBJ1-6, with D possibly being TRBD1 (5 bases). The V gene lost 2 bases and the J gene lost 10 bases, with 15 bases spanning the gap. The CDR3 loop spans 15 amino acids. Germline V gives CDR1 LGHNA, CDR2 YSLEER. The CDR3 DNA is TGCGCCAGCAGCCAACAAACAGGAGATGGATCACCCCTCCACTTT. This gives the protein CASSQQTGDGSPLHF.

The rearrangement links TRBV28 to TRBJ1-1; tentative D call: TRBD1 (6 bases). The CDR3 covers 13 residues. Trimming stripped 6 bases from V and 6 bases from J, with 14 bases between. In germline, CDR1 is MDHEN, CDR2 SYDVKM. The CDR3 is CASRDRDTAEAFF. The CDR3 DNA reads TGTGCCAGCAGGGACCGGGACACAGCTGAAGCTTTCTTT.